Listed below are T cell receptor beta chains from one sample, sequenced in a study of cytotoxic CD8 clonotypes in ibrutinib-treated CLL. The table came from immunoSEQ multiplex PCR; TCRdb's copy has only in-frame clones and leaves some out. The table has around 160,000 clones, more than 75% seen once. The sample in question was PBMCs, obtained after 12 months of ibrutinib treatment. Receptors originate from a human donor with chronic lymphocytic leukemia. The CDR3 runs from the conserved cysteine through the conserved F or W. Fields, in order: J gene, clone size, V gene, D gene, CDR3 protein, CDR3 DNA. The D gene is left open where the match is weak. The size entry is marked missing in some rows and otherwise reads once, few, many or a size class.

TRBJ2-1 - TRBV5-1 TRBD2 CASSFSGGARSYNEQFF TGCGCCAGCAGCTTTAGCGGGGGGGCACGCTCCTACAATGAGCAGTTCTTC
TRBJ2-1 - TRBV20-1 - CSVGRREQFF TGCAGTGTGGGTCGCCGCGAGCAGTTCTTC
TRBJ1-6 - TRBV18 - CASSPTEGGNSPLHF TGTGCCAGCTCACCAACTGAAGGGGGGAATTCACCCCTCCACTTT
TRBJ1-6 - TRBV18 - CASSQTSGLDNSPLHF TGTGCCAGCTCTCAAACGTCCGGGTTGGATAATTCACCCCTCCACTTT
TRBJ1-2 few TRBV4-3 TRBD1 CASSQEGQLLYGYTF TGCGCCAGCAGCCAAGAGGGACAGCTCCTCTATGGCTACACCTTC
TRBJ1-1 few TRBV11-2 - CASSLEGFAGTEAFF TGTGCCAGCAGCTTAGAGGGTTTCGCGGGCACTGAAGCTTTCTTT
TRBJ1-5 - TRBV6-1 TRBD1 CASRDTGVGQPQHF TGTGCCAGCAGGGATACAGGGGTGGGACAGCCCCAGCATTTT
TRBJ2-3 - TRBV4-2 TRBD2 CASSQDGTSGSRTDTQYF TGTGCCAGCAGCCAAGACGGGACTAGCGGGAGTAGGACAGATACGCAGTATTTT
TRBJ2-7 - TRBV27 TRBD2 CATTNGGSSYEQYF TGTGCCACCACCAATGGCGGGAGTTCCTACGAGCAGTACTTC
TRBJ2-7 - TRBV4-2 - CASSPMGSSYEQYF TGTGCCAGCAGCCCTATGGGCAGCTCCTACGAGCAGTACTTC
TRBJ1-2 - TRBV28 TRBD1 CASSLDRGLTGYTF TGTGCCAGCAGTTTAGACAGGGGGCTTACTGGCTACACCTTC
TRBJ2-3 - TRBV7-8 TRBD2 CASRNITSGGGTDTQYF TGTGCCAGCAGAAATATCACTAGCGGGGGGGGCACAGATACGCAGTATTTT
TRBJ1-5 - TRBV7-9 - CASNSLDNHSNQPQHF TGTGCCAGCAACTCCTTGGACAACCATAGCAATCAGCCCCAGCATTTT
TRBJ2-5 - TRBV28 TRBD2 CASSPRYGTSGQETQYF TGTGCCAGCAGTCCCCGATACGGGACTAGCGGCCAAGAGACCCAGTACTTC
TRBJ1-6 - TRBV19 - CASSRQMYNSPLHF TGTGCCAGTAGTAGACAGATGTATAATTCACCCCTCCACTTT
TRBJ2-5 - TRBV5-4 TRBD2 CASSWGLAGVETQYF TGTGCCAGCAGTTGGGGACTAGCGGGTGTAGAGACCCAGTACTTC
TRBJ1-2 - TRBV7-9 - CASSLLGEGNGYTF TGTGCCAGCAGCTTATTGGGGGAAGGTAATGGCTACACCTTC
TRBJ2-7 - TRBV7-2 TRBD1 CASSLAGQGAREQYF TGTGCCAGCAGCTTAGCGGGACAGGGGGCACGGGAGCAGTACTTC
TRBJ2-1 - TRBV14 - CASSLRWNEQFF TGTGCCAGCAGCCTGCGATGGAATGAGCAGTTCTTC
TRBJ1-1 - TRBV30 - CAWSRASSPAGEAFF TGTGCCTGGAGTAGGGCGTCAAGCCCCGCGGGTGAAGCTTTCTTT
TRBJ1-4 - TRBV28 - CASSNGGWDEKLFF TGTGCCAGCAGCAATGGGGGGTGGGATGAAAAACTGTTTTTT
TRBJ2-3 - TRBV7-3 - CASSRNTDTQYF TGTGCCAGCAGCAGAAACACAGATACGCAGTATTTT
TRBJ2-2 - TRBV12-5 - CASGLVSGKGGELFF TGTGCTAGTGGTTTGGTTTCAGGGAAGGGCGGGGAGCTGTTTTTT
TRBJ1-6 once TRBV5-1 - CASSLFPGEPLHF TGCGCCAGCAGCTTGTTCCCCGGTGAACCCCTCCACTTT
TRBJ2-5 - TRBV28 - CASSVGGTETQYF TGTGCCAGCAGCGTAGGAGGGACAGAGACCCAGTACTTC
TRBJ1-2 few TRBV7-9 TRBD1 CASSLALTGGDGYTF TGTGCCAGCAGCTTAGCACTGACAGGGGGCGATGGCTACACCTTC
TRBJ2-1 - TRBV6-1 - CASSEWKDEQFF TGTGCCAGCAGTGAGTGGAAGGATGAGCAGTTCTTC
TRBJ2-6 - TRBV7-8 TRBD1 CASSRRDRDRSGANVLTF TGTGCCAGCAGCCGCCGGGACAGGGATAGGTCCGGGGCCAACGTCCTGACTTTC
TRBJ2-6 - TRBV10-1 TRBD1 CASSGRDRSGANVLTF TGCGCCAGCAGTGGTAGGGACAGGTCTGGGGCCAACGTCCTGACTTTC
TRBJ1-3 - TRBV29-1 - CSVASGNTIYF TGCAGCGTGGCCTCTGGAAACACCATATATTTT
TRBJ1-2 - TRBV28 TRBD1 CASRVDRAGYTF TGTGCCAGCAGGGTAGACAGGGCTGGCTACACCTTC
TRBJ1-2 - TRBV23-1 - CASSQFAISSYGYTF TGCGCCAGCAGTCAGTTCGCCATTTCCTCCTATGGCTACACCTTC
TRBJ2-3 once TRBV5-1 TRBD1 CASSLEGADTQYF TGCGCCAGCAGCTTGGAGGGGGCGGATACGCAGTATTTT
TRBJ2-3 - TRBV7-2 - CASSFGIGINPSTDTQYF TGTGCCAGCAGCTTCGGTATAGGGATAAACCCCAGCACAGATACGCAGTATTTT
TRBJ2-7 - TRBV7-2 TRBD1 CASSLGGQLYEQYF TGTGCCAGCAGCTTAGGGGGACAGCTCTACGAGCAGTACTTC
TRBJ1-2 few TRBV6-5 TRBD1 CASRYRGRYGYTF TGTGCCAGCAGGTACAGGGGGCGCTATGGCTACACCTTC
TRBJ2-3 - TRBV5-1 - CASSGQGGIDTQYF TGCGCCAGCAGCGGGCAAGGGGGAATAGATACGCAGTATTTT
TRBJ2-1 - TRBV20-1 - CSAGSSNEQFF TGCAGTGCTGGTAGCTCCAATGAGCAGTTCTTC
TRBJ1-3 - TRBV7-9 - CASRRQGNTIYF TGTGCCAGCAGACGACAGGGAAACACCATATATTTT
TRBJ2-7 - TRBV28 - CASSFPSGVRTYEQYF TGTGCCAGCAGTTTCCCCTCCGGGGTACGAACCTACGAGCAGTACTTC